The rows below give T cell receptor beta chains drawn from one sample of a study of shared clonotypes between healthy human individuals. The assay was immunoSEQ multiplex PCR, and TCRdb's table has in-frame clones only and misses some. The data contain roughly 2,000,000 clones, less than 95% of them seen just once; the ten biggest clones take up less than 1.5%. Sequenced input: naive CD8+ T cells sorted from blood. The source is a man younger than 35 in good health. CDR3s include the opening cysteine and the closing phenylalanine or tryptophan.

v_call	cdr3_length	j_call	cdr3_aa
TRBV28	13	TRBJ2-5	CASSLRSQETQYF
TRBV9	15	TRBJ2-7	CASSAGTSGTYEQYF
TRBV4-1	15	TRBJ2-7	CASSHRQGAGYEQYF
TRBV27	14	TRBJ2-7	CASSLIGEAYEQYF
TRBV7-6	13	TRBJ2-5	CASRPESEETQYF
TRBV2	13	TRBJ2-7	CASYLAETYEQYF
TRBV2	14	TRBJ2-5	CASSGLGGEETQYF
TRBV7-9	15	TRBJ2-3	CASTPGRRDTDTQYF
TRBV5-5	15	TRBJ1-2	CASSSTGASNYGYTF
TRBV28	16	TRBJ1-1	CASSSTRDSWSTEAFF
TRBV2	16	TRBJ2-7	CASSRDRGEDSYEQYF
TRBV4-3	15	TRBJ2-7	CASSQEDTPSWEQYF
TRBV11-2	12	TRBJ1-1	CASSRGDTEAFF
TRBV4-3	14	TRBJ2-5	CASSQQQGAETQYF
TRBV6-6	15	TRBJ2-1	CASSTVRAHEGEQFF
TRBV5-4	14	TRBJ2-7	CASSQYTDSYEQYF
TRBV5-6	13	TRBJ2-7	CASSLASGVEQYF
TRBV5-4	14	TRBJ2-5	CASSLVGGPETQYF
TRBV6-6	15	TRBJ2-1	CASREGQGAYNEQFF
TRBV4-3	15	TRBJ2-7	CASSQGASGNYEQYF
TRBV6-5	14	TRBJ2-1	CASSYSGRPNEQFF
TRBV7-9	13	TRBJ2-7	CASSMTGVHEQYF
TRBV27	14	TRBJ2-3	CASTPGWFTDTQYF
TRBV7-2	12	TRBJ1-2	CASSEGSYGYTF
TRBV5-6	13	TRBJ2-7	CASSLGLTYEQYF
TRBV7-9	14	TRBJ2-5	CASSSKGVLETQYF
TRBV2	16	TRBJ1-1	CASRDGTSVMNTEAFF
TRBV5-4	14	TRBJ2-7	CASSPLAGAYEQYF
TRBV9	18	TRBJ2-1	CASSTSPKLAGGTNEQFF
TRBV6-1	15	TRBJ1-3	CASRLQGASGNTIYF
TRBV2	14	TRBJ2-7	CASSEGQGGYEQYF
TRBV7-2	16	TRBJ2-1	CASSDDVTTAYNEQFF
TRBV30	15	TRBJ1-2	CAWGRVGQFIYGYTF
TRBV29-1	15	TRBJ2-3	CSVRKASGSTDTQYF
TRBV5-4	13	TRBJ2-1	CASSHPWENEQFF
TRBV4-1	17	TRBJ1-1	CASSLTGGDVGNTEAFF
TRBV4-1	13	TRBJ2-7	CASSQAQPYEQYF
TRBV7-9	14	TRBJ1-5	CASSLGQGDQPQHF
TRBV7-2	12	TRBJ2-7	CASSLSGAWQYF
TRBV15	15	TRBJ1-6	CATSRDGPYNSPLHF
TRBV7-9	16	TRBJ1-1	CASSLGGETGTTEAFF
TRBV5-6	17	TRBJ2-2	CASSLLLTGGSTGELFF
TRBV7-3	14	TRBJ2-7	CASSLTGGDYEQYF
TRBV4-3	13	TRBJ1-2	CASSQASGAAFTF
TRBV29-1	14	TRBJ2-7	CSVEIRGRGYEQYF
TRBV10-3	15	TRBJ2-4	CAIRAQADGGNIQYF
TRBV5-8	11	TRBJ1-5	CASGIDQPQHF
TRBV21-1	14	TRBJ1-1	CASSKLGMNTEAFF
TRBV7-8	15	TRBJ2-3	CASSLGGVSTDTQYF